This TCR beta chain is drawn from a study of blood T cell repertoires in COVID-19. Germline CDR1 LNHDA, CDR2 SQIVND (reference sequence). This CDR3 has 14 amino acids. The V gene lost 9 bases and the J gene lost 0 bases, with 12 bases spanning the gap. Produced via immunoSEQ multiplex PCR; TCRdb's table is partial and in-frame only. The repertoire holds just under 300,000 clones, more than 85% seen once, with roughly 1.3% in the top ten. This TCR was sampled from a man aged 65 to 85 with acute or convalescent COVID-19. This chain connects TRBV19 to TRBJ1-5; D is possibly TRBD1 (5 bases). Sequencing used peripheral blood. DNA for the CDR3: TGTGCCAGCCGCGGGGGACTTAGCAATCAGCCCCAGCATTTT. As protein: CASRGGLSNQPQHF.